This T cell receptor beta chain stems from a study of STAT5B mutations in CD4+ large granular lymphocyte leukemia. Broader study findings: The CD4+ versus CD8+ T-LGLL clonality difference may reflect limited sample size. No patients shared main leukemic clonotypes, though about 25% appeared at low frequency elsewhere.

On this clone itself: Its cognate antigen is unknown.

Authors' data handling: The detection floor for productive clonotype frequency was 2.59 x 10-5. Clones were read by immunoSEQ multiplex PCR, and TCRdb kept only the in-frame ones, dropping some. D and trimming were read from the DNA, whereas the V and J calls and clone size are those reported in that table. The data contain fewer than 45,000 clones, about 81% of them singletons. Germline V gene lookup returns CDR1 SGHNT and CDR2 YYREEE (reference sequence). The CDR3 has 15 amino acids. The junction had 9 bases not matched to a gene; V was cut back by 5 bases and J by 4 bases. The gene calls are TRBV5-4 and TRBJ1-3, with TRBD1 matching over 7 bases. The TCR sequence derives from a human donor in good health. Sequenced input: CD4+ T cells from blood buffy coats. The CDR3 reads CASSLRQGDGNTIYF. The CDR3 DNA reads TGTGCCAGCAGTCTGAGGCAGGGGGACGGAAACACCATATATTTT.